A single sample gave rise to the 23 T cell receptor beta chains below, sequenced in a study of OX40 agonist ivuxolimab in advanced cancers. Measured with immunoSEQ multiplex PCR; TCRdb has only the in-frame clones, and not every one. Of 35,000 to 40,000 clones listed, around 81% were seen once; the top ten hold about 40%. Sample: CD4+ or CD8+ T cells sorted from blood, taken in a trial of the OX40 agonist ivuxolimab. The receptor set was obtained from an adult with an advanced solid tumor such as melanoma, head and neck, liver or kidney cancer.

The rearrangement links TRBV4-1 to TRBJ2-7, with 8 bases lining up with TRBD1. The CDR3 is made up of 14 amino acids. Germline V CDR1 and CDR2: MGHRA, YSYEKL. V gave up 4 bases and J gave up 4 bases; unmatched junction bases: 6. CDR3 protein: CASSPPTGGYEQYF. CDR3 sequence (DNA): TGCGCCAGCAGCCCACCTACAGGGGGTTACGAGCAGTACTTC.

To note about this clone: One junction end does not reproduce the germline sequence, and a read error may be involved. CDR3 amino acids: CAISASPGNTIYF. Written as DNA, the CDR3 is TGTGCCATCAGTGCATCCCCCGGAAACACCATATATTTT. The J gene is TRBJ1-3, the V gene TRBV6-4; no clear D gene. Germline V gene data show CDR1 as MRHNA and CDR2 as SNTAGT. The length of the CDR3 is 13 residues.

The chain combines TRBV19 with TRBJ2-3; 11 nucleotides match TRBD2. The CDR3 has 15 amino acids. Germline loops: CDR1 LNHDA, CDR2 SQIVND (reference sequence). J gave up 4 bases and V 6 bases, and 6 bases lay outside the gene matches. The CDR3 DNA is TGTGCCAGTAGAACGGGACTAGCGGTCGCAGATACGCAGTATTTT. It yields the protein CASRTGLAVADTQYF.

This clone was observed a single time. V gene TRBV18 combines with J gene TRBJ2-7, with D tentatively TRBD2 (5 bases). V lost 3 bases and J lost 0, with 12 bases in between. Germline CDR1 KGHSH, CDR2 LQKENI. This CDR3 is built from 15 residues. The CDR3 sequence: CASSPTDDYSYEQYF. DNA of the CDR3: TGTGCCAGCTCACCGACTGATGACTACTCCTACGAGCAGTACTTC.

The rearrangement uses TRBV5-1 and TRBJ1-2, with TRBD1 identical over 7 bases. Germline loops: CDR1 SGHRS, CDR2 YFSETQ. V was clipped by 7 bases and J by 4 bases; unmatched bases: 10. The CDR3 has 14 residues. Written as DNA, the CDR3 is TGCGCCAGCCAGGTTGTACAGGGGAGCTATGGCTACACCTTC. Its translation: CASQVVQGSYGYTF.

The chain has TRBV9 and TRBJ2-7; D tentatively reads TRBD1 or TRBD2 (5 bases each). The CDR3 totals 14 residues. With 0 bases removed from V and 6 bases from J, the gap between germline ends came to 13 bases. Germline assignment: CDR1 SGDLS and CDR2 YYNGEE. In DNA form, the CDR3 reads TGTGCCAGCAGCGTAGAGGGGTTTGGGGGCGAGCAGTACTTC. Translating it yields CASSVEGFGGEQYF.

The chain recombines TRBV28 with TRBJ1-1, with 8 bases matching TRBD1. This CDR3 comprises 13 residues. Trimming took 10 bases from V and 3 from J; bases not matched to a gene: 7. Germline V lookup: CDR1 MDHEN, CDR2 SYDVKM. The CDR3 spells CATKTGVDTEAFF. CDR3 in DNA: TGTGCCACCAAGACAGGGGTAGACACTGAAGCTTTCTTT.

The chain carries TRBV19 and TRBJ2-6; the D is unclear. Germline CDR1 reads LNHDA; CDR2 reads SQIVND (reference sequence). V lost 4 bases to trimming and J lost 0 bases, with 7 bases between them. This CDR3 has 15 amino acids. The CDR3 nucleotides are TGTGCCAGTAGTAACCGTCACTCTGGGGCCAACGTCCTGACTTTC. This codes for CASSNRHSGANVLTF.

This clone was counted only a few times. The V and J genes are TRBV29-1 and TRBJ2-5, with a tentative D call TRBD1 (6 bases). CDR1 and CDR2 from the germline V gene are SQVTM and ANQGSEA. This CDR3 is 16 amino acids long. V was shortened by 5 bases and J by 5 bases, with 24 bases between the two germline ends. DNA for the CDR3: TGCAGCGTTCCCCCGGTGTCTGCGCCTAGGGGGGAGACCCAGTACTTC. This sequence encodes CSVPPVSAPRGETQYF.

This clone was observed a handful of times. The rearrangement joins TRBV2 to TRBJ2-7, with 7 bases aligning to TRBD1. Germline assignment: CDR1 SNHLY and CDR2 FYNNEI. The ends lost 4 bases at V and 4 bases at J; junction bases unmatched: 1. The CDR3 runs to 12 residues. The CDR3: CASSGQGYEQYF. The CDR3 bases are TGTGCCAGCAGTGGACAGGGTTACGAGCAGTACTTC.

The chain's CDR3 is CASSTGNYEQYF. In nucleotides, the CDR3 is TGTGCCAGCAGCACAGGGAACTACGAGCAGTACTTC. The chain carries TRBV2 and TRBJ2-7; D is possibly TRBD1 (6 bases). This CDR3 has 12 residues. The germline CDR1 and CDR2 sequences are SNHLY and FYNNEI. V dropped 6 bases and J dropped 3 bases, with 9 bases sitting between them.

The rearrangement uses TRBV25-1 and TRBJ2-5; 9 nucleotides align to TRBD1. V lost 4 bases, J lost 3 bases, and 9 bases stayed unmatched. This CDR3 is built from 16 residues. Per the germline V gene, CDR1 is MGHDK and CDR2 is SYGVNS. CDR3 protein: CASSAQGARGKETQYF. Written as DNA, the CDR3 is TGTGCCAGCAGTGCACAGGGGGCGCGGGGGAAAGAGACCCAGTACTTC.

The chain has TRBV5-1 and TRBJ2-1, with TRBD2 matching 8 bases. The CDR3 covers 16 residues. Per germline, CDR1 SGHRS and CDR2 YFSETQ. Trimming removed 1 base from V and 4 bases from J; junction bases left unmatched: 7. CDR3 DNA: TGCGCCAGCAGCTTGAATCCTAGCGGGCGTTACAATGAGCAGTTCTTC. Amino acid sequence: CASSLNPSGRYNEQFF.

The J gene is TRBJ1-2, the V gene TRBV7-9; D perhaps matches TRBD1 (5 bases). The ends were cut back, 5 bases at V and 1 base at J, with 14 bases in the middle. Germline CDR1 and CDR2: SEHNR and FQNEAQ (reference sequence). This CDR3 spans 15 amino acids. The CDR3 region is CASSAASRDNYGYTF. Here the CDR3 DNA reads TGTGCCAGCAGCGCCGCCTCCAGGGATAACTATGGCTACACCTTC.

This clone was counted a single time. This chain uses TRBV6-6 with TRBJ2-5; D is tentatively TRBD1 or TRBD2 (5 bases each). This CDR3 is built from 14 residues. Trimming left V 6 bases short and J 5 bases short, with 16 bases between. The germline V gene encodes CDR1 MNHNY and CDR2 SVGAGI (reference sequence). This chain's CDR3 is CASSPVGEGETQYF. The CDR3 bases are TGTGCCAGCAGCCCTGTCGGCGAGGGGGAGACCCAGTACTTC.

V is TRBV27 and J is TRBJ2-4; maybe TRBD1 (6 bases). CDR1 MNHEY and CDR2 SMNVEV come from the germline V gene (reference sequence). V lost 6 bases and J 8 bases, leaving 14 bases between the germline ends. The CDR3 consists of 13 residues. The CDR3 protein is CASSSTGIDIQYF. The CDR3, as DNA: TGTGCCAGCAGCTCCACAGGGATCGACATTCAGTACTTC.

CDR3: CASSSYTNTEAFF. The CDR3 coding sequence is TGTGCCAGCAGTTCTTACACGAACACTGAAGCTTTCTTT. V gene TRBV7-8 combines with J gene TRBJ1-1, with unresolved D. V lost 6 bases to trimming and J lost 1 base, with 9 bases between them. Germline assignment: CDR1 SGHVS and CDR2 FQNEAQ. This CDR3 is 13 amino acids long.

The rearrangement links TRBV5-1 to TRBJ2-3; D not resolved. This CDR3 is 13 amino acids long. V dropped 1 base and J dropped 4 bases, with 7 bases sitting between them. The germline V gene encodes CDR1 SGHRS and CDR2 YFSETQ. The CDR3 DNA reads TGCGCCAGCAGCTTGTCCCTTTCAGATACGCAGTATTTT. Protein: CASSLSLSDTQYF. Full variable domain (missing parts from reference TRBV5-1 and TRBJ2-3): KAGVTQTPRYLIKTRGQQVTLSCSPISGHRSVSWYQQTPGQGLQFLFEYFSETQRNKGNFPGRFSGRQFSNSRSEMNVSTLELGDSALYLCASSLSLSDTQYFGPGTRLTVL.

This chain connects TRBV10-2 to TRBJ1-6; D is perhaps TRBD1 (5 bases). The germline V and J ends were trimmed by 6 bases and 8 bases, with 17 bases remaining between them. The length of the CDR3 is 15 residues. From germline, CDR1 is WSHSY and CDR2 SAAADI. The CDR3 DNA follows: TGCGCCAGCAGCCGGTTCCGGGACGGGGATTCACCCCTCCACTTT. This translates into CASSRFRDGDSPLHF.

This clone was seen a single time. The chain carries TRBV25-1 and TRBJ2-2; 7 bases line up with TRBD2. V shed 7 bases, J shed 3 bases, and the junction held 14 bases outside the gene matches. Germline CDR1 MGHDK, CDR2 SYGVNS. This CDR3 has 17 residues. Written as DNA, the CDR3 is TGTGCCAGCAACTATTATGGCCAGCGGGGTGACACCGGGGAGCTGTTTTTT. Translating gives CASNYYGQRGDTGELFF.

The rearrangement links TRBV5-6 to TRBJ2-7, with 12 bases identical to TRBD2. V was pared by 3 bases and J by 7 bases, with 5 bases of the junction left unmatched. The CDR3 consists of 14 residues. CDR1 and CDR2 (germline): SGHDT, YYEEEE. The CDR3 coding sequence is TGTGCCAGCAGCTCACTAGCGGGAGGAGGTGAGCAGTACTTC. Translation gives CASSSLAGGGEQYF. The variable domain in full, completed from reference TRBV5-6 and TRBJ2-7, reads DAGVTQSPTHLIKTRGQQVTLRCSPKSGHDTVSWYQQALGQGPQFIFQYYEEEERQRGNFPDRFSGHQFPNYSSELNVNALLLGDSALYLCASSSLAGGGEQYFGPGTRLTVT.

The V gene is TRBV4-1, the J gene TRBJ2-1, with D perhaps matching TRBD1 or TRBD2 (5 bases each). Per germline, CDR1 MGHRA and CDR2 YSYEKL. CDR3 size: 13 residues. The V and J ends lost 7 bases and 5 bases respectively, with 12 bases between them. CDR3 coding DNA: TGCGCCAGCACCCGGGGCGCCGACAATGAGCAGTTCTTC. Translation: CASTRGADNEQFF.

The chain uses TRBV6-4 and TRBJ1-1; the D is unclear. CDR1 is MRHNA and CDR2 is SNTAGT in the germline V gene. The CDR3 sequence is 13 residues long. V was pared by 5 bases and J by 0 bases, with 7 bases between. CDR3 DNA sequence: TGTGCCAGCAGTCTATCGATGAACACTGAAGCTTTCTTT. Encoded protein: CASSLSMNTEAFF.